The clone carrying this T cell receptor beta chain was picked up one time. The data originate from a study of blood T cell repertoires in COVID-19. Seattle's cohort entered during active infection and was followed longitudinally. CDR3 length: 17 residues. As originally analysed: Estimation of nucleated cell counts relied on the amplification of reference gene primers. Profiled with immunoSEQ multiplex PCR; TCRdb holds only in-frame clones, not every one. V and J calls and clone size are those listed in that table; D and trimming were worked out from the DNA. The top ten hold 5.5% to 7.5% of the sample, which has fewer than 450,000 clones, roughly 86% seen once.

The sample was peripheral blood. This rearrangement joins TRBV21-1 to TRBJ1-3; the tabulated D call, TRBD1, remains unverified against the DNA. TRBV21-1 has pseudogene status. This receptor was identified in a woman aged 70-85 years with COVID-19, enrolled during active disease. CDR3 in amino acids: CASSIWDREERGNTIYF. The CDR3 region has the DNA TGTGCCAGCAGCATCTGGGACAGGGAGGAAAGGGGAAACACCATATATTTT.